The T cell receptor beta chain under discussion was sequenced for a study of T-cell reconstitution after alpha-beta-depleted transplantation in children (dated by TCRdb to 2016 to 2018). Regarding the study in general: Using TCR repertoire profiling, the study quantitatively followed how T-cell immune reconstitution unfolded in children after TCRalphabeta/CD19-depleted allogeneic hematopoietic cell transplantation.

The library was built by means of PCR. Sequencing took place on an Illumina HiSeq 2500. TCR library preparation used molecular barcoding, with unique molecular identifiers applied to normalize quantification of the TCRbeta repertoire. The raw public data were reprocessed by TCRdb itself: fastp quality trimming at Q25, MiXCR clonotype calling, in-frame beta chains only. CDR3 protein duplicates are merged, each entry listing the most common genes and DNA. Counted in this sample were 490,000 or so distinct CDR3 sequences; approximately 12% of them appeared once. The ten largest clonotypes hold about 5.4% of the sample. The sample holds many counts of this clonotype. What this receptor recognizes is not known. Within one base of it there is no much larger clone, and no base qualities were kept. Trimming leaves V shorter by 4 bases and J shorter by 3 bases, with the junction holding 5 bases beyond the gene matches. Via the germline V gene, CDR1 is SGHRS and CDR2 YFSETQ. Including cysteine and phenylalanine, the CDR3 has 15 amino acids. This entry keeps only the CDR3 DNA: 45 bases, framed from base 1.

The TCR originated in a human donor who donated a stem cell graft to a child with combined immunodeficiency. This chain joins TRBV5-1 to TRBJ2-2; 8 bases in the junction line up with TRBD1. Sequencing was performed on PBMCs from the stem cell graft donor, taken from the stem cell graft. DNA sequence: TGCGCCAGCAGCCAGGACAGGGTGGACACCGGGGAGCTGTTTTTT. The translation is CASSQDRVDTGELFF.